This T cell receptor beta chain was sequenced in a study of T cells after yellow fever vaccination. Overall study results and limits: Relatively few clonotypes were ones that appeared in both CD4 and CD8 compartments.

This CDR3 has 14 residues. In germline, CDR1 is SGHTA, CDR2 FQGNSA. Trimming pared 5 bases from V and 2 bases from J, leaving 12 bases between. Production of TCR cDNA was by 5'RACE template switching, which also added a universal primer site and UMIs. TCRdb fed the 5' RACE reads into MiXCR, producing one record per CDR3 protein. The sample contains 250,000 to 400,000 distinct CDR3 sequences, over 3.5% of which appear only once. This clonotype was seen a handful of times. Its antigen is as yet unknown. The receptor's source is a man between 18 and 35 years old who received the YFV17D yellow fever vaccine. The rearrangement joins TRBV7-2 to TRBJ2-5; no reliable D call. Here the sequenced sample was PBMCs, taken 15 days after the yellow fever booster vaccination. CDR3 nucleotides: TGTGCCAGCAGCCCGAGCTGGGGACAAGAGACCCAGTACTTC. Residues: CASSPSWGQETQYF.